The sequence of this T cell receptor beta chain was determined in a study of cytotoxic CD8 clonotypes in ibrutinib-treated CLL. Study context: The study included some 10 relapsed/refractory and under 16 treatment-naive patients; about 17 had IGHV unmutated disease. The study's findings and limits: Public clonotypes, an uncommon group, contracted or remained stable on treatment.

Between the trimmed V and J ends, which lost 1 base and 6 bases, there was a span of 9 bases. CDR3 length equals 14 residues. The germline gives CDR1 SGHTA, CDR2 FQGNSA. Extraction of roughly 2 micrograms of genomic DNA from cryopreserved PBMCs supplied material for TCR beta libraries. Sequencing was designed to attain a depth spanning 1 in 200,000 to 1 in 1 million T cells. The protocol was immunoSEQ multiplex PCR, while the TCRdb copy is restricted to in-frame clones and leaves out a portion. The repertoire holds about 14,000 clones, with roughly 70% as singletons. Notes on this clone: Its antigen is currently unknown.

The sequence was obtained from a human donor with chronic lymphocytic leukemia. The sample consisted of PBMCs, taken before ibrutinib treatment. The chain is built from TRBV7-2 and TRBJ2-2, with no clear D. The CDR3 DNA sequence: TGTGCCAGCAGCTTAGTCAGGCGTTCCGGGGAGCTGTTTTTT. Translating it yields CASSLVRRSGELFF.